These 7 T cell receptor beta chains originate from one sample sequenced in a study of T cell changes during pregnancy in multiple sclerosis. The method was immunoSEQ multiplex PCR; TCRdb's version includes in-frame clones alone and lacks a portion of them. The repertoire holds about 47,000 clones, around 89% seen once, with under 9.5% in the top ten. Here the sequenced sample was CD8+ T cells from peripheral blood mononuclear cells, taken in the second trimester of pregnancy. The receptor set was obtained from a female donor with multiple sclerosis, enrolled in a pregnancy study.

The CDR3 nucleotides are TGTGCCAGCAGTATAGCGGGGGGTAGCTACGAGCAGTACTTC. It encodes CASSIAGGSYEQYF. This chain links TRBV9 with TRBJ2-7; 10 bases map to TRBD2. V lost 5 bases to trimming and J lost 3 bases; unmatched junction nucleotides: 5. This CDR3 is built from 14 residues. Per germline, CDR1 SGDLS and CDR2 YYNGEE. Full variable domain (rest looked up from reference TRBV9 and TRBJ2-7): DSGVTQTPKHLITATGQRVTLRCSPRSGDLSVYWYQQSLDQGLQFLIQYYNGEERAKGNILERFSAQQFPDLHSELNLSSLELGDSALYFCASSIAGGSYEQYFGPGTRLTVT.

The genes are TRBV27 and TRBJ1-1; TRBD1 matches 8 bases. Trimming at V came to 4 bases and at J to 5 bases, leaving 6 bases not matched to a gene. The germline V gene has CDR1 MNHEY and CDR2 SMNVEV (reference sequence). This CDR3 is built from 14 residues. The CDR3 DNA reads TGTGCCAGCAGTTCCCTGACAGGGGAGACTGAAGCTTTCTTT. This codes for CASSSLTGETEAFF.

The chain is built from TRBV7-9 and TRBJ1-2; TRBD1 matches at 8 bases. The ends lost 3 bases at V and 2 bases at J; junction bases unmatched: 11. CDR1 and CDR2 from the germline V gene are SEHNR and FQNEAQ (reference sequence). The CDR3 consists of 17 residues. The CDR3 is CASSFFLGQGRNYGYTF. The CDR3 nucleotides are TGTGCCAGCAGCTTCTTTCTCGGACAGGGACGGAACTATGGCTACACCTTC.

The chain uses TRBV15 and TRBJ1-1; no clear D gene. Trimming removed 5 bases at V and 4 bases at J, with 5 bases between. This CDR3 has 11 residues. Germline-derived CDR1 and CDR2 are LNHNV and YYDKDF (reference sequence). The CDR3 DNA is TGTGCCACCAGCTTGGCCACTGAAGCTTTCTTT. Protein sequence: CATSLATEAFF.

V usage is TRBV7-6 and J usage is TRBJ1-4, with TRBD1 identical over 10 bases. Per the germline V gene, CDR1 is SGHVS and CDR2 is FNYEAQ. V shed 5 bases, J shed 3 bases, and the junction held 12 bases outside the gene matches. This CDR3 has 18 amino acids. CDR3: CASSATGTGVGSNEKLFF. DNA of the CDR3: TGTGCCAGCAGCGCGACCGGGACAGGGGTCGGCTCTAATGAAAAACTGTTTTTT.

The chain links TRBV5-1 to TRBJ2-7, with a weak D call TRBD1 (6 bases). Trimming left V 0 bases short and J 2 bases short, with 12 bases between. This CDR3 is built from 15 residues. The germline CDR1 and CDR2 sequences are SGHRS and YFSETQ. The CDR3 protein is CASSLESGTPYEQYF. CDR3 sequence (DNA): TGCGCCAGCAGCTTGGAGTCGGGGACACCCTACGAGCAGTACTTC.

The CDR3 here is CASWWGRDRTDTQYF. Here the CDR3 DNA reads TGTGCCAGCTGGTGGGGCAGGGACAGGACAGATACGCAGTATTTT. The V gene is TRBV27, the J gene TRBJ2-3; 8 bases agree with TRBD1. The CDR3 is 15 residues long. The V segment lost 8 bases and the J segment 3 bases; nucleotides outside the gene matches: 10. The V gene's germline CDR1 is MNHEY and CDR2 SMNVEV (reference sequence).